These 7 T cell receptor beta chains were sequenced from one sample in a study of beta chain features in type 1 diabetes. Antigen specificity for these receptors is unknown. Whole-study results and caveats: For Type 1 diabetes patients, all four CD4+ subsets carried TCRB CDR3s that were moderately but significantly shorter.

Reverse transcribing all isolated RNA meant expressed TCRB transcripts were sequenced. Some clones are missing from TCRdb's copy, which holds only in-frame ones; the method was immunoSEQ multiplex PCR. The repertoire consists of under 350,000 clones, with 13% to 15% occurring once and the leading ten covering under 0.02%. Sequenced input: naive CD4+ T cells from blood. The receptors were gathered from a man aged 25-45 years with type 1 diabetes.

This clone has more than one count but fewer than ten. The chain couples TRBV5-6 to TRBJ1-2; D is uncertain. CDR3 length: 14 residues. Germline V gene lookup returns CDR1 SGHDT and CDR2 YYEEEE. The V and J ends lost 6 bases and 9 bases respectively, with 21 bases between them. The chain's CDR3 is CASTLGLLHGRYTF. DNA of the CDR3: TGTGCCAGCACCCTTGGATTGCTCCATGGGCGCTACACCTTC.

The gene calls are TRBV5-6 and TRBJ2-3; a weak D match, TRBD1 (5 bases). This CDR3 is built from 16 residues. Per germline, CDR1 SGHDT and CDR2 YYEEEE. V lost 0 bases and J lost 4, with 15 bases in between. CDR3 sequence: CASSLGWSTGADTQYF. CDR3 nucleotides: TGTGCCAGCAGCTTGGGCTGGAGCACAGGCGCAGATACGCAGTATTTT.

There are a few counts of this clone. The chain has TRBV7-3 and TRBJ2-1; 9 bases map to TRBD2. CDR1 SGHTA and CDR2 FQGTGA come from the germline V gene. V dropped 3 bases and J dropped 1; count of bases not matched to a gene: 7. The CDR3 extends over 17 amino acids. The CDR3 bases are TGTGCCAGCAGCTTTAGTAGCGGGAGCTCTTCCTACAATGAGCAGTTCTTC. Its translation: CASSFSSGSSSYNEQFF.

V usage is TRBV15 and J usage is TRBJ2-1; a weak D match, TRBD2 (6 bases). Per the germline V gene, CDR1 is LNHNV and CDR2 is YYDKDF (reference sequence). The CDR3 sequence is 14 residues long. V lost 1 base and J lost 3, with 7 bases in between. The CDR3 sequence is CATSRVADYNEQFF. CDR3 DNA: TGTGCCACCAGCAGAGTAGCGGACTACAATGAGCAGTTCTTC.

This clone was counted a few times. The rearrangement joins TRBV6-5 to TRBJ2-7; TRBD1 agrees at 8 bases. Germline CDR1 and CDR2: MNHEY and SVGAGI. V lost 6 bases, J lost 7 bases, and 8 bases stayed unmatched. The CDR3 loop spans 13 amino acids. CDR3 in amino acids: CASRRQGFGEQYF. CDR3 DNA: TGTGCCAGCAGACGACAGGGGTTTGGAGAGCAGTACTTC.

The chain has TRBV7-2 and TRBJ2-5; TRBD2 matches at 7 bases. V gave up 0 bases and J gave up 5 bases; unmatched junction bases: 6. The CDR3 loop spans 15 amino acids. CDR1 and CDR2 (germline): SGHTA, FQGNSA. The chain's CDR3 is CASSLAGGSAETQYF. The DNA of the CDR3 is TGTGCCAGCAGCTTAGCGGGAGGGTCAGCTGAGACCCAGTACTTC. Full variable domain (remainder filled in from reference TRBV7-2 and TRBJ2-5): GAGVSQSPSNKVTEKGKDVELRCDPISGHTALYWYRQSLGQGLEFLIYFQGNSAPDKSGLPSDRFSAERTGGSVSTLTIQRTQQEDSAVYLCASSLAGGSAETQYFGPGTRLLVL.

This clone came up a few times. The chain couples TRBV7-8 to TRBJ2-7, with TRBD2 matching over 12 bases. Germline CDR1 SGHVS, CDR2 FQNEAQ. The CDR3 is made up of 16 amino acids. The V gene end was trimmed by 3 bases and the J gene end by 5 bases; junction bases not matched to a gene: 8. The CDR3 here is CASSFGLAGSLNEQYF. DNA for the CDR3: TGTGCCAGCAGCTTCGGACTAGCGGGATCTCTCAACGAGCAGTACTTC.